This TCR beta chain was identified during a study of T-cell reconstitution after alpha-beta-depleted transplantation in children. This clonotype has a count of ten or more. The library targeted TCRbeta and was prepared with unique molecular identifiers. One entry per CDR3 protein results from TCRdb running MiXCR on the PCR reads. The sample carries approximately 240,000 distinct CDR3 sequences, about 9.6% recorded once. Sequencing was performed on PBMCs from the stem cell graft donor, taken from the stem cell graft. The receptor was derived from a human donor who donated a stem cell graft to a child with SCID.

This CDR3 reads CASSSSANTGELFF. In nucleotides, the CDR3 is TGTGCCAGCAGCTCAAGCGCGAACACCGGGGAGCTGTTTTTT. The V gene is TRBV7-8, the J gene TRBJ2-2; D is unresolved. The length of the CDR3 is 14 residues. Germline V gives CDR1 SGHVS, CDR2 FQNEAQ. The ends were cut back, 4 bases at V and 0 bases at J, with 6 bases in the middle.